These T cell receptor beta chains were read from a single sample in a study of T cell responses to AZD1222 COVID-19 vaccine. Data came from immunoSEQ multiplex PCR; TCRdb stores just in-frame clones and leaves some out. The sample consists of 160,000 or so clones, just over 90% of them appearing once. Here the sequenced sample was peripheral blood, taken 28 days after the second AZD1222 dose. Receptors were obtained from an adult who received the AZD1222 COVID-19 vaccine. The CDR3 runs from the conserved cysteine through the conserved F or W. Fields, in order: clone size, D gene, CDR3 length, V gene, J gene, CDR3 DNA, CDR3 protein. D genes are given only for firm matches. Not all rows give a size; the values are once, few, many and, for expanded clones, a class.

clone_size: -
d_call: -
cdr3_length: 13
v_call: TRBV2
j_call: TRBJ1-4
cdr3_nt: TGTGCCACCTCAAGGGGGGCTAATGAAAAACTGTTTTTT
cdr3_aa: CATSRGANEKLFF

clone_size: once
d_call: -
cdr3_length: 14
v_call: TRBV7-9
j_call: TRBJ1-1
cdr3_nt: TGTGCCAGCAGCACTCAGACGGCGAACACTGAAGCTTTCTTT
cdr3_aa: CASSTQTANTEAFF

clone_size: -
d_call: -
cdr3_length: 11
v_call: TRBV10-3
j_call: TRBJ1-2
cdr3_nt: TGTGCCATCAGTGAGAACAGGAAGTGGGACTTC
cdr3_aa: CAISENRKWDF

clone_size: -
d_call: TRBD1
cdr3_length: 15
v_call: TRBV5-1
j_call: TRBJ2-7
cdr3_nt: TGCGCCAGCAGCTTGGCCGGGACAGGCGCTTATGGGCAGTACTTC
cdr3_aa: CASSLAGTGAYGQYF

clone_size: -
d_call: -
cdr3_length: 13
v_call: TRBV5-5
j_call: TRBJ1-4
cdr3_nt: TGTGCCAGCAGCTTGGACAGTAATGAAAAACTGTTTTTT
cdr3_aa: CASSLDSNEKLFF

clone_size: -
d_call: TRBD1
cdr3_length: 15
v_call: TRBV15
j_call: TRBJ1-5
cdr3_nt: TGTGCCACCAGTCGAGGGGGCGGTGGCAATCAGCCCCAGCATTTT
cdr3_aa: CATSRGGGGNQPQHF

clone_size: -
d_call: -
cdr3_length: 16
v_call: TRBV24-1
j_call: TRBJ2-1
cdr3_nt: TGTGCCACCAGTGGTCCGGGAGCCAGGTCCTACAATGAGCAGTTCTTC
cdr3_aa: CATSGPGARSYNEQFF

clone_size: -
d_call: -
cdr3_length: 11
v_call: TRBV5-1
j_call: TRBJ1-4
cdr3_nt: TGCGCCAGCAGCCTGGATGAAAAACTGTTTTTT
cdr3_aa: CASSLDEKLFF

clone_size: -
d_call: -
cdr3_length: 15
v_call: TRBV2
j_call: TRBJ1-2
cdr3_nt: TGTGCCAGCAGGACCGGTCCATCCGCCGCCTATGGCTACACCTTC
cdr3_aa: CASRTGPSAAYGYTF

clone_size: -
d_call: TRBD1
cdr3_length: 15
v_call: TRBV9
j_call: TRBJ2-5
cdr3_nt: TGTGCCAGCAGCCTGGAGGGGGACAGGGAAGAGACCCAGTACTTC
cdr3_aa: CASSLEGDREETQYF

clone_size: -
d_call: TRBD1
cdr3_length: 13
v_call: TRBV12-3/TRBV12-4
j_call: TRBJ2-7
cdr3_nt: TGTGCCAGCAGCTTAGGACAGGTCTACGAGCAGTACTTC
cdr3_aa: CASSLGQVYEQYF

clone_size: -
d_call: TRBD1
cdr3_length: 16
v_call: TRBV18
j_call: TRBJ1-3
cdr3_nt: TGTGCCAGCTCACAAACAGGGGTCGGCTCTGGAAACACCATATATTTT
cdr3_aa: CASSQTGVGSGNTIYF

clone_size: -
d_call: -
cdr3_length: 12
v_call: TRBV15
j_call: TRBJ1-1
cdr3_nt: TGTGCCACCGGAATTGGACAAGTTGAAGCTTTCTTT
cdr3_aa: CATGIGQVEAFF

clone_size: -
d_call: TRBD1
cdr3_length: 14
v_call: TRBV18
j_call: TRBJ1-1
cdr3_nt: TGTGCCAGCTCCGGGACAGGGGAGGGGACTGAAGCTTTCTTT
cdr3_aa: CASSGTGEGTEAFF

clone_size: -
d_call: -
cdr3_length: 16
v_call: TRBV7-9
j_call: TRBJ2-5
cdr3_nt: TGTGCCAGCAGCTTAGGGGGCGGGACACCCCAAGAGACCCAGTACTTC
cdr3_aa: CASSLGGGTPQETQYF

clone_size: once
d_call: TRBD1
cdr3_length: 16
v_call: TRBV25-1
j_call: TRBJ1-1
cdr3_nt: TGTGCCAGCAGTGAGATAGGACAGGGAACGAACACTGAAGCTTTCTTT
cdr3_aa: CASSEIGQGTNTEAFF

clone_size: -
d_call: TRBD1
cdr3_length: 16
v_call: TRBV4-1
j_call: TRBJ1-2
cdr3_nt: TGCGCCAGCAGCCAAGATTTAAGGGGGCTGGACTATGGCTACACCTTC
cdr3_aa: CASSQDLRGLDYGYTF

clone_size: -
d_call: -
cdr3_length: 13
v_call: TRBV5-1
j_call: TRBJ2-1
cdr3_nt: TGCGCCAGCAGCTTGGGACCCCACAATGAGCAGTTCTTC
cdr3_aa: CASSLGPHNEQFF

clone_size: -
d_call: -
cdr3_length: 16
v_call: TRBV7-3
j_call: TRBJ1-1
cdr3_nt: TGTGCCAGCAGCCCAGAGCTTAGGGCTATGAACACTGAAGCTTTCTTT
cdr3_aa: CASSPELRAMNTEAFF

clone_size: -
d_call: TRBD1
cdr3_length: 16
v_call: TRBV6-4
j_call: TRBJ1-1
cdr3_nt: TGTGCCAGCAGTGAACCTCGACAGGGCCCGAACACTGAAGCTTTCTTT
cdr3_aa: CASSEPRQGPNTEAFF

clone_size: -
d_call: -
cdr3_length: 16
v_call: TRBV6-5
j_call: TRBJ1-2
cdr3_nt: TGTGCCAGCAGTTACTCCGTTGGACAAGTTACTTATGGCTACACCTTC
cdr3_aa: CASSYSVGQVTYGYTF

clone_size: -
d_call: -
cdr3_length: 13
v_call: TRBV10-3
j_call: TRBJ1-2
cdr3_nt: TGTGCCATCAGTGAGTCGGGGGGGCTCGGCTACACCTTC
cdr3_aa: CAISESGGLGYTF

clone_size: -
d_call: -
cdr3_length: 15
v_call: TRBV6-5
j_call: TRBJ1-3
cdr3_nt: TGTGCCAGCAGCCGGGATAGGAGCTCTGGAAACACCATATATTTT
cdr3_aa: CASSRDRSSGNTIYF

clone_size: -
d_call: TRBD1
cdr3_length: 15
v_call: TRBV9
j_call: TRBJ2-2
cdr3_nt: TGTGCCAGCACCGGAGGGACAGGGGACACCGGGGAGCTGTTTTTT
cdr3_aa: CASTGGTGDTGELFF

clone_size: once
d_call: -
cdr3_length: 15
v_call: TRBV5-6
j_call: TRBJ2-6
cdr3_nt: TGTGCCAGCAGCAGGGGTGGGACTGGGGCCAACGTCCTGACTTTC
cdr3_aa: CASSRGGTGANVLTF

clone_size: -
d_call: TRBD1
cdr3_length: 15
v_call: TRBV10-3
j_call: TRBJ1-1
cdr3_nt: TGTGCCATCAGTAACTACGGACAGGAGAACACTGAAGCTTTCTTT
cdr3_aa: CAISNYGQENTEAFF

clone_size: -
d_call: TRBD2
cdr3_length: 14
v_call: TRBV9
j_call: TRBJ2-1
cdr3_nt: TGTGCCAGCAGCGACCTAGCGGCACACAATGAGCAGTTCTTC
cdr3_aa: CASSDLAAHNEQFF

clone_size: -
d_call: -
cdr3_length: 11
v_call: TRBV6-5
j_call: TRBJ2-7
cdr3_nt: TGTGCCAGCAGTTACCTTTACGAGCAGTACTTC
cdr3_aa: CASSYLYEQYF

clone_size: -
d_call: -
cdr3_length: 16
v_call: TRBV15
j_call: TRBJ1-2
cdr3_nt: TGTGCCACCAGCAGAGAACGGGGAGAGGGGCACTATGGCTACACCTTC
cdr3_aa: CATSRERGEGHYGYTF

clone_size: -
d_call: -
cdr3_length: 15
v_call: TRBV15
j_call: TRBJ1-1
cdr3_nt: TGTGCCACCTCTACAAACAGGGCCATGAACACTGAAGCTTTCTTT
cdr3_aa: CATSTNRAMNTEAFF

clone_size: -
d_call: TRBD1
cdr3_length: 15
v_call: TRBV5-6
j_call: TRBJ1-5
cdr3_nt: TGTGCCAGCAGCTCGTTAGACAGGGGAAATCAGCCCCAGCATTTT
cdr3_aa: CASSSLDRGNQPQHF

clone_size: once
d_call: TRBD1
cdr3_length: 15
v_call: TRBV6-5
j_call: TRBJ2-1
cdr3_nt: TGTGCCAGCAGCAGACAGGGCTCGACCGGGCTTGAGCAGTTCTTC
cdr3_aa: CASSRQGSTGLEQFF

clone_size: -
d_call: -
cdr3_length: 12
v_call: TRBV7-2
j_call: TRBJ1-5
cdr3_nt: TGTGCCAGCAGCTTAGAGGTGGGGCCCCAGCATTTT
cdr3_aa: CASSLEVGPQHF

clone_size: -
d_call: TRBD1
cdr3_length: 13
v_call: TRBV2
j_call: TRBJ1-2
cdr3_nt: TGTGCCAGCAGCCTAGGACAGGCGACTGGCTACACCTTC
cdr3_aa: CASSLGQATGYTF

clone_size: few
d_call: -
cdr3_length: 14
v_call: TRBV18
j_call: TRBJ1-1
cdr3_nt: TGTGCCAGCTCACCACCGGGGGGGAACACTGAAGCTTTCTTT
cdr3_aa: CASSPPGGNTEAFF

clone_size: -
d_call: -
cdr3_length: 13
v_call: TRBV11-2
j_call: TRBJ1-6
cdr3_nt: TGTGCCAGCAGCTTAGACGTTAATTCACCCCTCCACTTT
cdr3_aa: CASSLDVNSPLHF

clone_size: -
d_call: TRBD1
cdr3_length: 15
v_call: TRBV3-1/TRBV3-2
j_call: TRBJ2-7
cdr3_nt: TGTGCCAGCAGCCTCCGGGACAGGGGACGACCTAAGCAGTACTTC
cdr3_aa: CASSLRDRGRPKQYF

clone_size: -
d_call: -
cdr3_length: 13
v_call: TRBV4-1
j_call: TRBJ1-4
cdr3_nt: TGCGCCAGCAGCCAAGTAAGACGGGAAAAACTGTTTTTT
cdr3_aa: CASSQVRREKLFF

clone_size: -
d_call: -
cdr3_length: 11
v_call: TRBV20-1
j_call: TRBJ2-7
cdr3_nt: TGCAGTGCCGGATTAAACTACGAGCAGTACTTC
cdr3_aa: CSAGLNYEQYF

clone_size: -
d_call: -
cdr3_length: 19
v_call: TRBV18
j_call: TRBJ1-2
cdr3_nt: TGTGCCAGCTCACCTAGTGTTTTCGGAACCAGACCGGTCTACTATGGCTACACCTTC
cdr3_aa: CASSPSVFGTRPVYYGYTF

clone_size: once
d_call: -
cdr3_length: 11
v_call: TRBV7-8
j_call: TRBJ2-5
cdr3_nt: TGTGCCAGCAGCCCAGGGGAGACCCAGTACTTC
cdr3_aa: CASSPGETQYF

clone_size: -
d_call: -
cdr3_length: 11
v_call: TRBV2
j_call: TRBJ1-1
cdr3_nt: TGTGCCAGCAGTGTTGGGGGAGACGCTTTCTTT
cdr3_aa: CASSVGGDAFF

clone_size: -
d_call: TRBD1
cdr3_length: 13
v_call: TRBV7-9
j_call: TRBJ1-2
cdr3_nt: TGTGCCAGCAGCTTCCGGGACAGGGATGGCTACACCTTC
cdr3_aa: CASSFRDRDGYTF

clone_size: -
d_call: TRBD1
cdr3_length: 15
v_call: TRBV19
j_call: TRBJ2-2
cdr3_nt: TGTGCCAGTAGACCACAGGGGACGAACACCGGGGAGCTGTTTTTT
cdr3_aa: CASRPQGTNTGELFF

clone_size: -
d_call: TRBD1
cdr3_length: 18
v_call: TRBV27
j_call: TRBJ1-2
cdr3_nt: TGTGCCAGCAGTTTATCGTACGGCGGGACAGTTGCTAACTATGGCTACACCTTC
cdr3_aa: CASSLSYGGTVANYGYTF

clone_size: once
d_call: -
cdr3_length: 18
v_call: TRBV9
j_call: TRBJ2-3
cdr3_nt: TGTGCCAGCAGCGTAGAGGTGGAGTGGGGGCGAGGCACAGATACGCAGTATTTT
cdr3_aa: CASSVEVEWGRGTDTQYF

clone_size: -
d_call: -
cdr3_length: 11
v_call: TRBV2
j_call: TRBJ1-4
cdr3_nt: TGTGCCAGCAGTGTTTATGAAAAACTGTTTTTT
cdr3_aa: CASSVYEKLFF

clone_size: once
d_call: -
cdr3_length: 15
v_call: TRBV30
j_call: TRBJ2-2
cdr3_nt: TGTGCCTGGAGTGTGGGGGAGGCGAACACCGGGGAGCTGTTTTTT
cdr3_aa: CAWSVGEANTGELFF

clone_size: -
d_call: -
cdr3_length: 13
v_call: TRBV5-6
j_call: TRBJ1-1
cdr3_nt: TGTGCCGGGCAGGGTACGGAGAACACTGAAGCTTTCTTT
cdr3_aa: CAGQGTENTEAFF

clone_size: -
d_call: -
cdr3_length: 12
v_call: TRBV7-9
j_call: TRBJ1-5
cdr3_nt: TGTGCCAGCAGCTTAGGGCTACAGGTCCAGCATTTT
cdr3_aa: CASSLGLQVQHF

clone_size: -
d_call: TRBD1
cdr3_length: 18
v_call: TRBV9
j_call: TRBJ1-3
cdr3_nt: TGTGCCAGCAGCGTAGAGGGTGGGACAGCCTACTCTGGAAACACCATATATTTT
cdr3_aa: CASSVEGGTAYSGNTIYF

clone_size: -
d_call: TRBD1
cdr3_length: 18
v_call: TRBV5-4
j_call: TRBJ2-2
cdr3_nt: TGTGCCAGCAGCTCCCCACCGGCCAGGGGGTTATACACCGGGGAGCTGTTTTTT
cdr3_aa: CASSSPPARGLYTGELFF

clone_size: -
d_call: -
cdr3_length: 14
v_call: TRBV2
j_call: TRBJ1-3
cdr3_nt: TGTGCCACCACCCGCCAGGGGTCTGGAAACACCATATATTTT
cdr3_aa: CATTRQGSGNTIYF